Presented here are 14 T cell receptor beta chains from one specimen sequenced in a study of cytomegalovirus exposure and HLA in healthy donors. The PCR used 60 Vbeta and 13 Jbeta primers. Profiled with immunoSEQ multiplex PCR; TCRdb holds only in-frame clones, not every one. In all, the sample yields about 140,000 clones. The sequenced sample was PBMCs. All receptors come from a woman younger than 30 in good health and CMV-seronegative.

The V call is TRBV15, the J call TRBJ2-7; D remains unclear. The germline V and J ends were trimmed by 2 bases and 3 bases, with 11 bases remaining between them. Germline CDR1 and CDR2: LNHNV and YYDKDF (reference sequence). The CDR3 length is 14 residues. Here the CDR3 reads CATSRRSGLYEQYF. The CDR3 DNA reads TGTGCCACCAGCAGACGCAGTGGGCTCTACGAGCAGTACTTC. The whole variable domain, remainder taken from reference TRBV15 and TRBJ2-7, is DAMVIQNPRYQVTQFGKPVTLSCSQTLNHNVMYWYQQKSSQAPKLLFHYYDKDFNNEADTPDNFQSRRPNTSFCFLDIRSPGLGDTAMYLCATSRRSGLYEQYFGPGTRLTVT.

The J gene is TRBJ1-3, the V gene TRBV11-2; 9 bases match TRBD1. CDR1 and CDR2 (germline): SGHAT, FQNNGV. V shed 6 bases and J 1 base; nucleotides not matched to a gene: 4. The CDR3 has 15 amino acids. The CDR3 coding sequence is TGTGCCAGCAGTCAACAGGGGGCTTCTGGAAACACCATATATTTT. This translates into CASSQQGASGNTIYF.

This sequence joins TRBV11-2 and TRBJ2-5; D may be TRBD2 (7 bases). Trimming removed 5 bases at V and 1 base at J, with 20 bases between. CDR3 length: 17 residues. The V gene's germline CDR1 is SGHAT and CDR2 FQNNGV. As DNA, the CDR3 is TGTGCCAGCAGCAGGAGCGGGAAAGGGGGGCCCCAAGAGACCCAGTACTTC. It specifies CASSRSGKGGPQETQYF.

Notes on this clone: A read error may produce the germline difference seen at one junction end. The chain carries TRBV7-2 and TRBJ2-1, with 11 bases matching TRBD2. The CDR3 has 15 amino acids. CDR1 and CDR2 from the germline V gene are SGHTA and FQGNSA. CDR3 region: CASSVAGGPWYEQFF. As DNA, the CDR3 is TGTGCCAGCAGCGTAGCGGGAGGGCCTTGGTATGAGCAGTTCTTC.

V and J are TRBV5-4 and TRBJ1-3; tentative D call: TRBD1 (6 bases). The ends were cut back, 3 bases at V and 2 bases at J, with 12 bases in the middle. Germline V lookup: CDR1 SGHNT, CDR2 YYREEE (reference sequence). The CDR3 sequence is 15 residues long. The CDR3 DNA sequence: TGTGCCAGCAGCTCACAGGGATATGCTGGAAACACCATATATTTT. Encoded protein: CASSSQGYAGNTIYF.

The rearrangement uses TRBV7-9 and TRBJ1-2; 7 bases agree with TRBD1. J lost 3 bases, V lost 1 base, and 11 bases had no gene match. This CDR3 comprises 17 residues. Looked up from germline, CDR1 is SEHNR and CDR2 is FQNEAQ (reference sequence). The CDR3 DNA follows: TGTGCCAGCAGCTTAGTCCTACAGGGGAGGAGTCACTATGGCTACACCTTC. This translates into CASSLVLQGRSHYGYTF.

The V and J genes are TRBV7-2 and TRBJ2-7, with 10 positions matching TRBD2. Germline trimming cut 1 base from V and 0 bases from J; bases unmatched to any gene: 9. Germline CDR1 reads SGHTA; CDR2 reads FQGNSA. The CDR3 contains 18 residues. CDR3 in DNA: TGTGCCAGCAGCTTAGGGGGTAGCGGGAGGACCGTCTCCTACGAGCAGTACTTC. This codes for CASSLGGSGRTVSYEQYF.

The J gene is TRBJ1-5, the V gene TRBV2; tentatively, D is TRBD1 (6 bases). Deletions cut 6 bases from V and 0 bases from J, with 9 bases between. There are 14 residues in the CDR3. Germline CDR1 and CDR2: SNHLY and FYNNEI. CDR3 sequence: CASRDRISNQPQHF. The CDR3 nucleotides are TGTGCCAGCAGGGACAGAATTAGCAATCAGCCCCAGCATTTT.

The chain couples TRBV9 to TRBJ2-5, with 14 bases that match TRBD2. V trimming: 4 bases; J trimming: 1 base; junction bases outside the gene matches: 3. The CDR3 has 16 amino acids. Germline V gene sequence: CDR1 SGDLS, CDR2 YYNGEE. The CDR3 DNA follows: TGTGCCAGCAGCACTGGACTAGCGGGAGGCCAAGAGACCCAGTACTTC. This codes for CASSTGLAGGQETQYF.

This chain joins TRBV5-1 and TRBJ2-5; D perhaps matches TRBD1 (5 bases). V gave up 1 base and J gave up 4 bases, with 17 bases separating them. The length of the CDR3 is 16 residues. Germline V CDR1 and CDR2: SGHRS, YFSETQ. The CDR3 reads CASSLRQGGARETQYF. The CDR3 bases are TGCGCCAGCAGCTTGAGGCAGGGTGGGGCTCGAGAGACCCAGTACTTC.

The chain uses TRBV5-6 and TRBJ1-1, with D unresolved. Germline lookup yields CDR1 SGHDT and CDR2 YYEEEE. This CDR3 comprises 15 residues. The ends were cut back, 0 bases at V and 1 base at J, with 10 bases in the middle. This chain's CDR3 is CASSLGGHQNTEAFF. CDR3 bases: TGTGCCAGCAGCTTGGGCGGGCACCAGAACACTGAAGCTTTCTTT.

The chain employs TRBV7-6 and TRBJ2-5; perhaps TRBD1 as D (6 bases). Trimming stripped 5 bases from V and 2 bases from J, with 12 bases between. The V gene's germline CDR1 is SGHVS and CDR2 FNYEAQ. The CDR3 is made up of 14 amino acids. The chain's CDR3 is CASSPFRGQETQYF. Written as DNA, the CDR3 is TGTGCCAGCAGCCCCTTCAGGGGACAAGAGACCCAGTACTTC.

The chain recombines TRBV5-6 with TRBJ1-2, with D uncertain. V was trimmed by 4 bases and J by 2 bases, leaving 9 bases between them. Germline V gene sequence: CDR1 SGHDT, CDR2 YYEEEE. This CDR3 region has 13 residues. This chain's CDR3 is CASSMTENYGYTF. DNA of the CDR3: TGTGCCAGCAGCATGACTGAGAACTATGGCTACACCTTC.

This chain links TRBV6-5 with TRBJ1-2; the D gene is possibly TRBD1 (6 bases). The germline V gene encodes CDR1 MNHEY and CDR2 SVGAGI. Trimming stripped 5 bases from V and 8 bases from J, with 18 bases between. This CDR3 comprises 14 residues. CDR3 DNA sequence: TGTGCCAGCAGTCCCCAGGGGTCCCCGAGGGGCTACACCTTC. Translating it yields CASSPQGSPRGYTF.